The 24 T cell receptor beta chains given below trace back to one sample, sequenced in a study of blood T cell repertoires in COVID-19. Clones were sequenced by immunoSEQ multiplex PCR, and TCRdb holds only the in-frame ones, with some missing. The sample yields about 140,000 clones, about 88% seen once. Sequenced sample: peripheral blood. These receptors were collected from a human donor with COVID-19, enrolled during active disease. The donor label of this sample is uncertain.

This chain joins TRBV12-5 and TRBJ1-2, with a tentative D call TRBD1 (6 bases). V was cut by 8 bases and J by 4 bases, with 17 bases left in between. Germline loops: CDR1 LGHNT, CDR2 FRNRAP. The length of the CDR3 is 14 residues. In DNA form, the CDR3 reads TGTGCTAGTTCCGTAAGAGGGGGTATCTATGGCTACACCTTC. This translates into CASSVRGGIYGYTF.

The chain links TRBV2 to TRBJ2-5, with D possibly TRBD1 on 5 matching bases. Germline CDR1 and CDR2: SNHLY and FYNNEI. The CDR3 covers 11 residues. Trimming stripped 8 bases from V and 5 bases from J, with 9 bases between. In DNA form, the CDR3 reads TGTGCCAGCGGGGCTGGGGAGACCCAGTACTTC. It encodes CASGAGETQYF.

This clone has only one observation. The chain joins TRBV5-6 to TRBJ2-7; TRBD1 aligns across 10 bases. The CDR3 length is 14 residues. Germline V CDR1 and CDR2: SGHDT, YYEEEE. V gave up 4 bases and J gave up 4 bases; unmatched junction bases: 5. CDR3 amino acids: CASSRGQGVYEQYF. In DNA, the CDR3 is TGTGCCAGCAGCCGCGGACAGGGGGTTTACGAGCAGTACTTC.

This chain connects TRBV18 to TRBJ2-6, with 7 bases aligning to TRBD2. Germline V gene data show CDR1 as KGHSH and CDR2 as LQKENI. Unmatched junction bases numbered 10, after V lost 5 bases and J lost 3 bases. The CDR3 length is 17 residues. The CDR3 protein is CASSAGQSGVGANVLTF. The CDR3 bases are TGTGCCAGCTCAGCCGGGCAGAGCGGGGTTGGGGCCAACGTCCTGACTTTC.

V gene TRBV7-3 combines with J gene TRBJ1-1, with TRBD1 identical over 7 bases. With 4 bases clipped from V and 4 bases from J, the junction kept 9 bases outside the gene matches. Germline V gene sequence: CDR1 SGHTA, CDR2 FQGTGA. This CDR3 comprises 15 residues. The CDR3 protein is CASSSLGAGGTEAFF. Here the CDR3 DNA reads TGTGCCAGCAGCTCCCTAGGGGCAGGGGGCACTGAAGCTTTCTTT.

The chain links TRBV2 to TRBJ1-2; 9 nucleotides align to TRBD1. With V trimmed by 5 bases and J by 5 bases, 6 bases remained unmatched. The CDR3 is 14 amino acids. The germline gives CDR1 SNHLY, CDR2 FYNNEI. The CDR3 loop reads CASSQQGAHYGYTF. The CDR3 nucleotides read TGTGCCAGCAGTCAACAGGGGGCGCATTATGGCTACACCTTC.

V and J are TRBV6-5 and TRBJ2-3, with 7 bases identical to TRBD1. The germline V gene encodes CDR1 MNHEY and CDR2 SVGAGI. CDR3 length: 15 amino acids. The V segment lost 9 bases and the J segment 2 bases; nucleotides outside the gene matches: 11. The CDR3 loop is CASTRQGLYTDTQYF. CDR3 DNA sequence: TGTGCCAGTACCAGACAGGGCCTCTACACAGATACGCAGTATTTT.

This sequence joins TRBV4-1 and TRBJ2-1, with D maybe TRBD2 (7 bases). The CDR3 covers 19 residues. The V and J ends lost 1 base and 3 bases respectively, with 22 bases between them. CDR1 MGHRA and CDR2 YSYEKL come from the germline V gene. As DNA, the CDR3 is TGCGCCAGCAGCCAAGGCCACCTGGGAGGGGGGGGCCGCTACAATGAGCAGTTCTTC. Its translation: CASSQGHLGGGGRYNEQFF.

This chain joins TRBV15 and TRBJ1-5, with 11 bases identical to TRBD1. CDR3 size: 19 residues. V trimming: 1 base; J trimming: 0 bases; junction bases outside the gene matches: 8. Per the germline V gene, CDR1 is LNHNV and CDR2 is YYDKDF (reference sequence). The CDR3 DNA is TGTGCCACCAGCAGAGTTCGGGACAGGGGGTATGGTAGCAATCAGCCCCAGCATTTT. Amino acids: CATSRVRDRGYGSNQPQHF.

The chain couples TRBV6-5 to TRBJ1-2, with a tentative D call TRBD1 (5 bases). The CDR3 length is 14 residues. The germline V gene encodes CDR1 MNHEY and CDR2 SVGAGI. The ends were cut back, 2 bases at V and 4 bases at J, with 11 bases in the middle. This CDR3 is CASSYGTGGYGYTF. CDR3 coding DNA: TGTGCCAGCAGTTACGGGACCGGGGGCTATGGCTACACCTTC.

The chain is built from TRBV7-9 and TRBJ1-2; D uncertain. Germline values: CDR1 SEHNR, CDR2 FQNEAQ (reference sequence). The V and J ends lost 3 bases and 6 bases respectively, with 17 bases between them. The CDR3 loop spans 15 amino acids. CDR3 region: CASSFTLKSVDGYTF. The CDR3 DNA sequence: TGTGCCAGCAGCTTTACACTAAAGAGCGTGGATGGCTACACCTTC. Based on the CDR3 plus reference TRBV7-9 and TRBJ1-2, the full variable domain is DTGVSQNPRHKITKRGQNVTFRCDPISEHNRLYWYRQTLGQGPEFLTYFQNEAQLEKSRLLSDRFSAERPKGSFSTLEIQRTEQGDSAMYLCASSFTLKSVDGYTFGSGTRLTVV.

The genes are TRBV10-2 and TRBJ1-1; 10 bases fit TRBD1. The germline CDR1 and CDR2 sequences are WSHSY and SAAADI. Trimming cost V 3 bases and J 6 bases; bases outside gene matches: 13. The CDR3 has 17 amino acids. CDR3 amino acids: CASSDVESSDRGPEAFF. The CDR3 region has the DNA TGCGCCAGCAGTGATGTGGAATCGAGTGACAGGGGGCCTGAAGCTTTCTTT.

The rearrangement uses TRBV10-2 and TRBJ2-1, with TRBD2 matching 10 bases. V shed 6 bases and J 2 bases; nucleotides not matched to a gene: 10. The CDR3 contains 17 residues. Germline-derived CDR1 and CDR2 are WSHSY and SAAADI. CDR3: CASRKRGGLETYNEQFF. CDR3 nucleotides: TGCGCCAGCAGAAAGCGGGGGGGCCTTGAAACCTACAATGAGCAGTTCTTC.

The chain couples TRBV18 to TRBJ2-3; possible D gene TRBD1, 5 bases. Germline CDR1 is KGHSH and CDR2 is LQKENI. CDR3 length: 15 residues. Trimming pared 2 bases from V and 5 bases from J, leaving 14 bases between. CDR3 in DNA: TGTGCCAGCTCACCAACGAGCCAGGGTAAAGATACGCAGTATTTT. This sequence encodes CASSPTSQGKDTQYF.

The genes are TRBV30 and TRBJ1-1, with D maybe TRBD1 (5 bases). Germline V gene data show CDR1 as GTSNPN and CDR2 as SVGIG (reference sequence). This CDR3 has 10 amino acids. The V end was cut by 8 bases, the J end by 8 bases, with 12 bases between. The CDR3 loop is CAQRRGEAFF. The CDR3 bases are TGTGCCCAAAGGAGGGGCGAAGCTTTCTTT.

This chain joins TRBV7-9 and TRBJ2-7; maybe TRBD1 (5 bases). The CDR3 is 13 amino acids. The germline V gene encodes CDR1 SEHNR and CDR2 FQNEAQ (reference sequence). Trimming cost V 5 bases and J 9 bases, with 17 bases left between them. CDR3 amino acids: CASSQDSAGGQYF. The CDR3 nucleotides are TGTGCCAGCAGCCAAGACAGCGCTGGCGGGCAGTACTTC.

V and J are TRBV15 and TRBJ1-2, with D tentatively TRBD1 (5 bases). The V gene lost 0 bases and the J gene lost 4 bases, with 9 bases spanning the gap. CDR3 length equals 14 residues. Germline CDR1 LNHNV, CDR2 YYDKDF (reference sequence). CDR3 DNA: TGTGCCACCAGCAGAGACAGGGACTTCTATGGCTACACCTTC. It yields the protein CATSRDRDFYGYTF.

Turning to this clone: The junction departs from the called germline gene at one end, perhaps through a read error. CDR3 in DNA: TGCGCCAGCAGTGGGGTAGCGGGGACCCAAGGGACCCAGTACTTC. The encoded protein is CASSGVAGTQGTQYF. V gene TRBV10-2 combines with J gene TRBJ2-5, with 8 bases fitting TRBD2. Per the germline V gene, CDR1 is WSHSY and CDR2 is SAAADI. The length of the CDR3 is 15 residues.

The gene calls are TRBV11-1 and TRBJ1-1; D uncertain. V was clipped by 6 bases and J by 0 bases, with 11 bases between them. From germline, CDR1 is SGHAT and CDR2 FQDESV (reference sequence). The CDR3 runs 14 residues. The CDR3 protein is CASSLQNLNTEAFF. The CDR3 region has the DNA TGTGCCAGCAGTCTTCAGAATTTGAACACTGAAGCTTTCTTT.

The chain recombines TRBV5-1 with TRBJ2-2, with TRBD1 matching over 9 bases. Germline V lookup: CDR1 SGHRS, CDR2 YFSETQ. This CDR3 has 17 amino acids. V shed 0 bases and J 1 base; nucleotides not matched to a gene: 4. CDR3 in amino acids: CASSLVGQGMNTGELFF. In nucleotides, the CDR3 is TGCGCCAGCAGCTTGGTGGGACAGGGAATGAACACCGGGGAGCTGTTTTTT.

Worth noting for this clone: Other DNA sequences in the same sample also yield this CDR3. The chain is built from TRBV6-5 and TRBJ1-2; no firm D call. Per the germline V gene, CDR1 is MNHEY and CDR2 is SVGAGI. The CDR3 loop spans 14 amino acids. Trimming removed 0 bases at V and 2 bases at J, with 7 bases between. The CDR3 loop reads CASSYSRRNYGYTF. Written as DNA, the CDR3 is TGTGCCAGCAGTTACTCGCGGCGGAACTATGGCTACACCTTC.

The chain recombines TRBV2 with TRBJ1-2, with D maybe TRBD1 (6 bases). CDR1 and CDR2 (germline): SNHLY, FYNNEI. This CDR3 has 14 amino acids. V dropped 2 bases and J dropped 3 bases, with 10 bases sitting between them. The CDR3 loop reads CASSERGGDYGYTF. DNA for the CDR3: TGTGCCAGCAGTGAAAGAGGGGGGGACTATGGCTACACCTTC.

The V call is TRBV7-9, the J call TRBJ2-3, with D unclear. The CDR3 length is 15 residues. Trimming shortened V by 0 bases and J by 3 bases, and 10 bases separated the two germline ends. CDR1 SEHNR and CDR2 FQNEAQ come from the germline V gene (reference sequence). CDR3 protein: CASSLAPAETDTQYF. CDR3 sequence (DNA): TGTGCCAGCAGCTTAGCACCGGCGGAGACAGATACGCAGTATTTT.

The rearrangement uses TRBV7-2 and TRBJ2-7, with a tentative D call TRBD1 (7 bases). Germline-derived CDR1 and CDR2 are SGHTA and FQGNSA. The CDR3 is 15 amino acids. V lost 5 bases and J 3 bases, leaving 17 bases between the germline ends. The CDR3 nucleotides are TGTGCCAGCAGCCTTCACCAGGGGGGCATCTACGAGCAGTACTTC. Its translation is CASSLHQGGIYEQYF.